These T cell receptor beta chains were read from a single sample in a study of post-analysis software for immune sequencing data. TCRdb used MiXCR to reprocess the PCR reads, holding one entry per CDR3 protein. Of some 800,000 distinct CDR3 sequences in the sample, roughly 50% were seen once. Source material: blood. The source is a girl under 18 with multiple sclerosis. Both conserved end residues are part of each CDR3. Fields, in order: J gene, V gene, CDR3 length, clone size, CDR3 protein. Expanded clones are given a class, and other clones once, few, many or no size at all.

>TRBJ2-1|TRBV7-9|17|-
CASSLASKLAGYNEQFF
>TRBJ2-1|TRBV6-2/TRBV6-3|14|-
CASTLTLTPNEQFF
>TRBJ2-7|TRBV11-2|13|-
CASSLDSDRQQYF
>TRBJ2-5|TRBV5-4|17|-
CASSPIRGGRAGETQYF
>TRBJ2-3|TRBV27|15|-
CASGPLAGVPDTQYF
>-|TRBV12-3/TRBV12-4|14|-
CASSFNALLGEQYF
>TRBJ1-6|TRBV20-1|13|-
CSARRDTNSPLHF
>TRBJ2-7|TRBV20-1|15|-
CSASSNQLSAPEQYF
>TRBJ2-1|TRBV12-3/TRBV12-4|13|few
CASSLDLRGEQFF
>TRBJ1-4|TRBV28|14|few
CASSSPLLNEKLFF
>TRBJ2-2|TRBV29-1|14|once
CSVVRQGLTGELFF
>TRBJ1-2|TRBV3-1|14|few
CASSQGSTTRGYTF
>TRBJ2-1|TRBV20-1|11|once
CSVLTVEEQFF
>TRBJ1-4|TRBV12-3/TRBV12-4|14|-
CASSLKQAWGELFF
>TRBJ2-3|TRBV5-1|16|few
CASSSPEGLATDTQYF
>TRBJ2-1|TRBV20-1|17|-
CSAMGLAGGYAYNEQFF
>TRBJ2-1|TRBV2|17|few
CASSELGLAGGNNEQFF
>TRBJ2-4|TRBV28|15|-
CATRPEGTAKNIQYF
>TRBJ2-4|TRBV9|13|-
CASSATNGGEQYF